The clone carrying this T cell receptor (beta chain) was recorded a few times. Its antigen is currently unknown. Since all of the isolated RNA was reverse transcribed, expressed TCRB transcripts were what got sequenced. About 3.57 million reads were obtained on average from naive, central memory and regulatory T cell samples. Libraries were prepared by immunoSEQ multiplex PCR; TCRdb keeps only in-frame clonotypes and omits some of them. The sample yields approximately 360,000 clones, around 12% seen once. V was trimmed by 2 bases and J by 0 bases, leaving 7 bases between them. The germline V gene has CDR1 SGHNT and CDR2 YYREEE (reference sequence). This CDR3 spans 14 amino acids. These data originate in a study of beta chain features in type 1 diabetes. About the study: The patient and healthy donor groups were comparable for age, gender and cell yields. Overall study results and limits: There was a moderate but significant shortening of TCRB CDR3s in all four CD4+ subsets of Type 1 diabetes patients.

The source material was naive CD4+ T cells from blood. The V gene is TRBV5-4, the J gene TRBJ2-3, with a possible D match to TRBD1 (5 bases). This clonotype was sampled from a woman under 30 with type 1 diabetes. The CDR3 here is CASSLGASTDTQYF. The CDR3 DNA is TGTGCCAGCAGCTTAGGGGCGAGCACAGATACGCAGTATTTT. Drawing the rest from reference TRBV5-4 and TRBJ2-3, the complete variable domain is ETGVTQSPTHLIKTRGQQVTLRCSSQSGHNTVSWYQQALGQGPQFIFQYYREEENGRGNFPPRFSGLQFPNYSSELNVNALELDDSALYLCASSLGASTDTQYFGPGTRLTVL.